This T cell receptor (beta chain) is from a study of cytomegalovirus exposure and HLA in healthy donors. Study-level results: In a later analysis, most CMV-associated TCR beta chains appeared HLA-restricted.

The donors comprised healthy bone marrow donors. Trimming removed 0 bases at V and 2 bases at J, with 20 bases between. The CDR3 has 18 amino acids. In germline, CDR1 is SGHNT, CDR2 YYREEE (reference sequence). It was with 60 Vbeta and 13 Jbeta primers that the PCR ran. Clones were sequenced by immunoSEQ multiplex PCR, and TCRdb holds only the in-frame ones, with some missing. The sample consists of roughly 26,000 clones, around 64% of them appearing once. About this clone: Its antigen is not identified.

This sequence joins TRBV5-4 and TRBJ1-2; possible D gene TRBD1, 5 bases. The clonotype comes from a woman aged 50 to 65 in good health and CMV-seronegative. The sequencing sample was made of PBMCs. The CDR3 coding sequence is TGTGCCAGCAGCTTGGATAGGTTGAGGACACGGTCGAACTATGGCTACACCTTC. The encoded protein is CASSLDRLRTRSNYGYTF.